The next 23 T cell receptor beta chains were all read from a single sample in a study of fetal regulatory T cell absence and autoimmunity. The method was immunoSEQ multiplex PCR; TCRdb's version includes in-frame clones alone and lacks a portion of them. This sample has 95,000 or so clones; around 72% occur once, and the top ten carry roughly 2%. Sequenced: pancreas tissue. Receptor source: a male donor with IPEX syndrome.

The genes are TRBV16 and TRBJ1-3; D uncertain. This CDR3 region has 14 residues. The V gene's germline CDR1 is KGHSY and CDR2 FQNENV. V shed 7 bases and J shed 0 bases, with 10 bases lying between them. The CDR3 DNA follows: TGTGCCAGCAACGGACCGATCTCTGGAAACACCATATATTTT. The encoded protein is CASNGPISGNTIYF. The whole variable domain, filled in from reference TRBV16 and TRBJ1-3, reads GEEVAQTPKHLVRGEGQKAKLYCAPIKGHSYVFWYQQVLKNEFKFLISFQNENVFDETGMPKERFSAKCLPNSPCSLEIQATKLEDSAVYFCASNGPISGNTIYFGEGSWLTVV.

This clone was observed a single time. The chain couples TRBV27 to TRBJ2-3; unclear D gene. Germline-derived CDR1 and CDR2 are MNHEY and SMNVEV (reference sequence). V lost 4 bases, J lost 2 bases, and 16 bases lay in between. The CDR3 extends over 16 amino acids. The CDR3 loop reads CASSSQTPPITDTQYF. The CDR3 coding sequence is TGTGCCAGCAGTTCACAGACTCCGCCGATCACAGATACGCAGTATTTT.

The chain is built from TRBV11-3 and TRBJ2-6, with TRBD1 matching over 9 bases. The CDR3 totals 20 residues. In germline, CDR1 is SGHNT, CDR2 YENEEA. The J segment lost 0 bases and the V segment lost 5 bases, leaving 14 bases of the junction unmatched. The CDR3 here is CASSTSWGGQGHSGANVLTF. The CDR3 DNA sequence: TGTGCCAGCAGCACCTCCTGGGGGGGACAGGGCCACTCTGGGGCCAACGTCCTGACTTTC.

The chain couples TRBV7-2 to TRBJ1-2; perhaps TRBD1 as D (5 bases). Trimming stripped 1 base from V and 4 bases from J, with 10 bases between. The CDR3 has 14 residues. Germline V gene data show CDR1 as SGHTA and CDR2 as FQGNSA. The CDR3 here is CASSLGGTAYGYTF. The CDR3 nucleotides read TGTGCCAGCAGCTTAGGGGGGACCGCCTATGGCTACACCTTC.

The chain uses TRBV4-1 and TRBJ2-7; TRBD2 matches at 12 bases. Germline values: CDR1 MGHRA, CDR2 YSYEKL. The CDR3 length is 18 residues. Trimming cost V 0 bases and J 2 bases; bases outside gene matches: 8. In DNA form, the CDR3 reads TGCGCCAGCAGCCAAGAAGCGGGACTAGCGGGTTCCCCCTACGAGCAGTACTTC. The encoded protein is CASSQEAGLAGSPYEQYF.

The genes are TRBV7-9 and TRBJ1-2; D gene ambiguous. Germline V CDR1 and CDR2: SEHNR, FQNEAQ (reference sequence). The CDR3 spans 9 residues. The germline V and J ends were trimmed by 5 bases and 13 bases, with 8 bases remaining between them. In nucleotides, the CDR3 is TGTGCCAGCAGCCCGAGAGTCACCTTC. Protein sequence: CASSPRVTF.

This chain links TRBV10-1 with TRBJ2-3; TRBD1 aligns across 7 bases. Germline V gene data show CDR1 as WNHNN and CDR2 as SYGVQD (reference sequence). This CDR3 contains 13 residues. V dropped 8 bases and J dropped 2; count of bases not matched to a gene: 4. The CDR3 spells CASRDSDTDTQYF. CDR3 sequence (DNA): TGCGCCAGCCGGGACAGCGACACAGATACGCAGTATTTT.

CDR3 region: CASSLTGGNQPQHF. The CDR3 bases are TGTGCCAGCAGCTTGACAGGGGGCAATCAGCCCCAGCATTTT. The V call is TRBV7-8, the J call TRBJ1-5; TRBD1 matches 8 bases. V was pared by 3 bases and J by 2 bases, with 0 bases of the junction left unmatched. The CDR3 spans 14 residues. Germline V gene sequence: CDR1 SGHVS, CDR2 FQNEAQ.

V and J are TRBV7-7 and TRBJ2-5; TRBD1 might be the D (5 bases). The germline V and J ends were trimmed by 5 bases and 2 bases, with 12 bases remaining between them. In germline, CDR1 is SSHAT, CDR2 FNYEAQ (reference sequence). The CDR3 length is 14 residues. This CDR3 reads CASSPDRVQETQYF. CDR3 coding DNA: TGTGCCAGCAGCCCCGACAGAGTTCAAGAGACCCAGTACTTC. Based on the CDR3 plus reference TRBV7-7 and TRBJ2-5, the full variable domain is GAGVSQSPRYKVTKRGQDVTLRCDPISSHATLYWYQQALGQGPEFLTYFNYEAQPDKSGLPSDRFSAERPEGSISTLTIQRTEQRDSAMYRCASSPDRVQETQYFGPGTRLLVL.

This clone was seen a few times. The chain recombines TRBV9 with TRBJ1-2, with TRBD1 as a possible D gene (6 bases). The CDR3 is 14 residues long. V shed 0 bases and J shed 5 bases, with 11 bases lying between them. The germline V gene encodes CDR1 SGDLS and CDR2 YYNGEE. CDR3 nucleotide sequence: TGTGCCAGCAGCGTAGATGGGGGGCCATATGGCTACACCTTC. Amino acid sequence: CASSVDGGPYGYTF.

This clone was counted between two and nine times. The CDR3: CSLGLANNEQFF. The DNA of the CDR3 is TGCAGCTTGGGACTAGCTAACAATGAGCAGTTCTTC. V gene TRBV29-1 combines with J gene TRBJ2-1, with 9 bases aligning to TRBD2. The CDR3 length is 12 residues. Germline trimming cut 8 bases from V and 5 bases from J; bases unmatched to any gene: 4. Germline V gene lookup returns CDR1 SQVTM and CDR2 ANQGSEA.

The rearrangement joins TRBV6-5 to TRBJ1-2; D might be TRBD1 (5 bases). V gave up 4 bases and J gave up 4 bases, with 16 bases separating them. Germline loops: CDR1 MNHEY, CDR2 SVGAGI. This CDR3 comprises 15 residues. CDR3 DNA: TGTGCCAGCAGTTCCCTCCGGGGCTACCTCTATGGCTACACCTTC. It is translated as CASSSLRGYLYGYTF.

J is TRBJ2-5 and V is TRBV4-1; D remains ambiguous. V shed 1 base and J shed 1 base, with 19 bases lying between them. Germline values: CDR1 MGHRA, CDR2 YSYEKL. There are 18 residues in the CDR3. CDR3 sequence: CASSQAWRSNAFQETQYF. The CDR3 DNA reads as TGCGCCAGCAGCCAAGCATGGCGTAGTAACGCCTTCCAAGAGACCCAGTACTTC.

This clone was seen a handful of times. This rearrangement joins TRBV6-1 to TRBJ1-2; 9 bases match TRBD1. V dropped 8 bases and J dropped 6; count of bases not matched to a gene: 7. Germline CDR1 reads MNHNS; CDR2 reads SASEGT. CDR3 size: 13 residues. The CDR3 bases are TGTGCCAGCCCGGGACAGGGTCTGAATGGCTACACCTTC. Protein product: CASPGQGLNGYTF.

The V call is TRBV12-5, the J call TRBJ2-7; no clear D gene. Germline assignment: CDR1 LGHNT and CDR2 FRNRAP. V lost 2 bases and J lost 6, with 14 bases in between. CDR3 length: 14 residues. The CDR3 sequence is CASGLTKTASEQYF. The CDR3 coding sequence is TGTGCTAGTGGTTTGACAAAGACCGCCTCCGAGCAGTACTTC. Combining the CDR3 with reference TRBV12-5 and TRBJ2-7 gives the whole variable domain DARVTQTPRHKVTEMGQEVTMRCQPILGHNTVFWYRQTMMQGLELLAYFRNRAPLDDSGMPKDRFSAEMPDATLATLKIQPSEPRDSAVYFCASGLTKTASEQYFGPGTRLTVT.

This chain joins TRBV14 and TRBJ2-7; the D is unclear. This CDR3 is 14 amino acids long. Trimming took off 3 bases at V and 4 bases at J, with 13 bases between the two ends. Germline loops: CDR1 SGHDN, CDR2 FVKESK. The CDR3 DNA reads as TGTGCCAGCAGCCACTGGGCGGTTCCGTACGAGCAGTACTTC. This sequence encodes CASSHWAVPYEQYF.

This clone appeared a single time. The J gene is TRBJ1-3, the V gene TRBV5-4; D not resolved. From germline, CDR1 is SGHNT and CDR2 YYREEE (reference sequence). Trimming removed 1 base at V and 0 bases at J, with 11 bases between. The CDR3 has 16 residues. The CDR3 loop reads CASSLYGKDSGNTIYF. DNA of the CDR3: TGTGCCAGCAGCTTGTACGGAAAGGACTCTGGAAACACCATATATTTT.

The chain links TRBV27 to TRBJ1-5, with 8 positions matching TRBD1. The CDR3 runs 15 residues. Germline CDR1 and CDR2: MNHEY and SMNVEV (reference sequence). The V segment lost 3 bases and the J segment 0 bases; nucleotides outside the gene matches: 1. In nucleotides, the CDR3 is TGTGCCAGCAGTTTCAGGGGGCATAGCAATCAGCCCCAGCATTTT. This translates into CASSFRGHSNQPQHF.

V gene TRBV30 combines with J gene TRBJ2-2; D unclear. The germline V gene encodes CDR1 GTSNPN and CDR2 SVGIG (reference sequence). Trimming shortened V by 6 bases and J by 4 bases, and 9 bases separated the two germline ends. This CDR3 is built from 12 residues. The CDR3 protein is CACPVGTGELFF. The CDR3 nucleotides are TGTGCCTGTCCCGTGGGCACCGGGGAGCTGTTTTTT.

This rearrangement joins TRBV1 to TRBJ1-3. TRBV1 is given as a pseudogene. This CDR3 has 14 residues. The CDR3 bases are TGCACCAGCAGCCAGCGAGGCTCTGGAAACACCATATATTTT. It yields the protein CTSSQRGSGNTIYF.

The J gene is TRBJ2-7, the V gene TRBV11-2, with D maybe TRBD2 (6 bases). V was trimmed by 0 bases and J by 2 bases, leaving 8 bases between them. Looked up from germline, CDR1 is SGHAT and CDR2 is FQNNGV. The CDR3 has 14 residues. The DNA for the CDR3 is TGTGCCAGCAGCTTAGATGCGGGGACCTACGAGCAGTACTTC. Amino acids: CASSLDAGTYEQYF.

This chain connects TRBV14 to TRBJ2-7, with TRBD2 as a possible D gene (6 bases). The germline V gene encodes CDR1 SGHDN and CDR2 FVKESK. This CDR3 comprises 14 residues. With 0 bases removed from V and 4 bases from J, the gap between germline ends came to 10 bases. The CDR3 loop reads CASSQEGGVYEQYF. The CDR3 DNA follows: TGTGCCAGCAGCCAAGAGGGGGGAGTGTACGAGCAGTACTTC.

The chain recombines TRBV7-6 with TRBJ1-5; D gene unclear. The CDR3 runs to 17 residues. Germline CDR1 SGHVS, CDR2 FNYEAQ. The V and J ends lost 2 bases and 2 bases respectively, with 16 bases between them. The CDR3 loop is CASSLLEGPRGNQPQHF. CDR3 DNA sequence: TGTGCCAGCAGCTTATTGGAGGGTCCCCGGGGCAATCAGCCCCAGCATTTT.